This TCR beta chain was captured in a study of cytomegalovirus exposure and HLA in healthy donors. Use of 60 Vbeta and 13 Jbeta primers characterized the PCR. Assay used: immunoSEQ multiplex PCR; TCRdb lists only in-frame clones, some missing. The sample holds under 90,000 clones; about 84% are singletons and the top ten take 3% to 4%. The CDR3 has 14 amino acids. The V end lost 3 bases, the J end lost 4 bases, and 13 bases lay between the germline ends. The V gene's germline CDR1 is KGHSH and CDR2 LQKENI. The sample comprised PBMCs. The chain joins TRBV18 to TRBJ2-7; a weak D match, TRBD1 (7 bases). The source of this sequence is a middle-aged man in good health and CMV-seronegative. CDR3 in amino acids: CASSPSGGSYEQYF. For the CDR3, the DNA is TGTGCCAGCTCACCCTCAGGGGGGAGTTACGAGCAGTACTTC.